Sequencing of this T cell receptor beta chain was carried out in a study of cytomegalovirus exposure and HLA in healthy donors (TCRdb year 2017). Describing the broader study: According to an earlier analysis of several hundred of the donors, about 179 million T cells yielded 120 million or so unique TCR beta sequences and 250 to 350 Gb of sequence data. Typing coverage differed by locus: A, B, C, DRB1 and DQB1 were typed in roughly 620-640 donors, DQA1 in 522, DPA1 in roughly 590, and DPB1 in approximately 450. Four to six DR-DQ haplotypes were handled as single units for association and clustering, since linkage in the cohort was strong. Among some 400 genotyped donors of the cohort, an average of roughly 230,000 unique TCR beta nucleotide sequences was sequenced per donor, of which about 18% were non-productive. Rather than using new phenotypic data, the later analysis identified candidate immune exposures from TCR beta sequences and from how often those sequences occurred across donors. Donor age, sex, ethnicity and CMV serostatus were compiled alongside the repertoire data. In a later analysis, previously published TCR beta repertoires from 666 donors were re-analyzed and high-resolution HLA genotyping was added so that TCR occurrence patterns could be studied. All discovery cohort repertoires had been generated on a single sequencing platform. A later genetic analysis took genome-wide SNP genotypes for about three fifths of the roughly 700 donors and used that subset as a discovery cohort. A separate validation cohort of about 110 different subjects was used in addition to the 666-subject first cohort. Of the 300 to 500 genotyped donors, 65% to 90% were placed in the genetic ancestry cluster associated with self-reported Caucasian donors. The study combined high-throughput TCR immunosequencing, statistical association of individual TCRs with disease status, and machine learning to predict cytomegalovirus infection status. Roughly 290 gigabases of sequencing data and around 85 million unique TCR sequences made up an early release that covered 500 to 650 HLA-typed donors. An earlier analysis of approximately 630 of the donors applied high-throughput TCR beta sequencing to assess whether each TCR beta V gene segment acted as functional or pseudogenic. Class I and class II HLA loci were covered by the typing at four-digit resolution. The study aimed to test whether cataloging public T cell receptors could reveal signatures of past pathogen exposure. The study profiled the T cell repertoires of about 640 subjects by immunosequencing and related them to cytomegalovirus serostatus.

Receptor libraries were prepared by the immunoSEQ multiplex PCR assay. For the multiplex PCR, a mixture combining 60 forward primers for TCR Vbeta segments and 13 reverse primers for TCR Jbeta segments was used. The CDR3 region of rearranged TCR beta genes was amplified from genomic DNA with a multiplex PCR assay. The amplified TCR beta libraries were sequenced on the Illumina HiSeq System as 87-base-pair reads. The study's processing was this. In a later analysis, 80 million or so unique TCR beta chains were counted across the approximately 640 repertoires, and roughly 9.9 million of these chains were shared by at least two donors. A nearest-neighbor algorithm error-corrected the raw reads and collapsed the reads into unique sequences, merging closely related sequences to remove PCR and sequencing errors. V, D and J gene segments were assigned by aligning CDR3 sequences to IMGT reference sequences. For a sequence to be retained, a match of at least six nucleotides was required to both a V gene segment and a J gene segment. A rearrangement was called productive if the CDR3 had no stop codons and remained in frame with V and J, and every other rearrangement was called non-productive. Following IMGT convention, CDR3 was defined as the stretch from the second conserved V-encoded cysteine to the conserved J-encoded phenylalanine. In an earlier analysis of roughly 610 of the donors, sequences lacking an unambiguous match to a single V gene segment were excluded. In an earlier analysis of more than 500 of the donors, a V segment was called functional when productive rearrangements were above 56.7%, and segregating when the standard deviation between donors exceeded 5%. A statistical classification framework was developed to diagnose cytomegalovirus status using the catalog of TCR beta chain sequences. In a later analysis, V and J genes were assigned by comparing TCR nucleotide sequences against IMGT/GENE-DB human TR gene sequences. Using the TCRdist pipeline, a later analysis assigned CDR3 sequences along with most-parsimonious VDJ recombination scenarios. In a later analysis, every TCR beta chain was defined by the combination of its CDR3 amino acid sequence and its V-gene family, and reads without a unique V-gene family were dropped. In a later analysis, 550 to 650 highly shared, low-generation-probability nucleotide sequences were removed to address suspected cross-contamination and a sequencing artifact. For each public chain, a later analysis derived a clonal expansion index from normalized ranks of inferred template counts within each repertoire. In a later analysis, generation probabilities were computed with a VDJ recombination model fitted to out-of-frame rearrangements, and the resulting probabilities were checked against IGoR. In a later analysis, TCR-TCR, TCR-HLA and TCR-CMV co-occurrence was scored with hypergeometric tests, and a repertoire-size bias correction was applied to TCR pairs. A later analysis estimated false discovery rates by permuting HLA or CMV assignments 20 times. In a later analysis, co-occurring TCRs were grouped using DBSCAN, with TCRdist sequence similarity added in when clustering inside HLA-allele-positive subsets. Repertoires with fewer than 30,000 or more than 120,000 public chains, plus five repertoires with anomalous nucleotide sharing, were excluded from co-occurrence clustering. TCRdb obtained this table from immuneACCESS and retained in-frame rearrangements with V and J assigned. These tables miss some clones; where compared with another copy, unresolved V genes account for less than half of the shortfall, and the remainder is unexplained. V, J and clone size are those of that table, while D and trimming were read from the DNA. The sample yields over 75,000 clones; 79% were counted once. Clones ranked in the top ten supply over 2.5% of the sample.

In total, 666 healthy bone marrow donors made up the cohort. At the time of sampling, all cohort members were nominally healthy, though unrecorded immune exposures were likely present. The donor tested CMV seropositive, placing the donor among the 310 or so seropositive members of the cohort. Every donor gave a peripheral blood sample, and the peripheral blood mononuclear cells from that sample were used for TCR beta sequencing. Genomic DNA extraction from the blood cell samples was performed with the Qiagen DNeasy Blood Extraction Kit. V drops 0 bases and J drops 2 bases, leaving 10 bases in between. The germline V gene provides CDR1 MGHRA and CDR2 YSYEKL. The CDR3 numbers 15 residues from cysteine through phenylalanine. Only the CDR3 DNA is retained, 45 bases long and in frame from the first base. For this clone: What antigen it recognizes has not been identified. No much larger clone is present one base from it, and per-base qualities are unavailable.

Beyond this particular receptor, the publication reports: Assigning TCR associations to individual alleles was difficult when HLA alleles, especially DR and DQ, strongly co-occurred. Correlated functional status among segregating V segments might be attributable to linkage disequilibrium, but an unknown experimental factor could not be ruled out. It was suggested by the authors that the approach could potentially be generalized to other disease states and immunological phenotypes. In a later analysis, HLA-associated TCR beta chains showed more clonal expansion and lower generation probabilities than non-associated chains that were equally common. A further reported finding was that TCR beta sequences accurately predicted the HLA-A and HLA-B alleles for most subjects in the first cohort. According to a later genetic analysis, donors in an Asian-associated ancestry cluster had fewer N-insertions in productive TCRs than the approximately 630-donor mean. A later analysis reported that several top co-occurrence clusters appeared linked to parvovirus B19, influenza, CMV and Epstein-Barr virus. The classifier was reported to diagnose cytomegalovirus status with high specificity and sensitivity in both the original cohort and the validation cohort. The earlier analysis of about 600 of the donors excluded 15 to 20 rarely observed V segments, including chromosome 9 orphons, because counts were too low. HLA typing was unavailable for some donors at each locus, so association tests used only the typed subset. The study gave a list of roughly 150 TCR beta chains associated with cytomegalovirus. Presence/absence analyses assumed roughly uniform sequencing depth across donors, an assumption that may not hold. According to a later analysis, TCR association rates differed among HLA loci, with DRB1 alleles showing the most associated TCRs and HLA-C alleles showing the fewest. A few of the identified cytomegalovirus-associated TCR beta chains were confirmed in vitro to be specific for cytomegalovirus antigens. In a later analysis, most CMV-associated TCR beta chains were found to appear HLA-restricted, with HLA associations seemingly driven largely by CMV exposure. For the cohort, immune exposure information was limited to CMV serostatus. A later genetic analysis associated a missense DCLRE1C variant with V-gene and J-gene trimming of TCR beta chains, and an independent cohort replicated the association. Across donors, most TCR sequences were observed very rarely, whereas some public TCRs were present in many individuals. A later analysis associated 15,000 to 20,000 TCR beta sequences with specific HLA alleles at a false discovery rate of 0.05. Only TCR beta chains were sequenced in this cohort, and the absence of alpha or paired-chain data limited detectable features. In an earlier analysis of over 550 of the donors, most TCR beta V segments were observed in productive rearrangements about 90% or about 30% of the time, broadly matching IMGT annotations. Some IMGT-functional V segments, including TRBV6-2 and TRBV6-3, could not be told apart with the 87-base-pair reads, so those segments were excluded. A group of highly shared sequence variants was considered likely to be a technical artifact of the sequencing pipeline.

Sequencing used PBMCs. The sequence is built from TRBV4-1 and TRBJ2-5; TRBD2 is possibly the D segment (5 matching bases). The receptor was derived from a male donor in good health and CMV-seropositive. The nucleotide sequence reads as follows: TGCGCCAGCAGCCAAGACCGAGGGAGACAAGAGACCCAGTACTTC. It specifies CASSQDRGRQETQYF.